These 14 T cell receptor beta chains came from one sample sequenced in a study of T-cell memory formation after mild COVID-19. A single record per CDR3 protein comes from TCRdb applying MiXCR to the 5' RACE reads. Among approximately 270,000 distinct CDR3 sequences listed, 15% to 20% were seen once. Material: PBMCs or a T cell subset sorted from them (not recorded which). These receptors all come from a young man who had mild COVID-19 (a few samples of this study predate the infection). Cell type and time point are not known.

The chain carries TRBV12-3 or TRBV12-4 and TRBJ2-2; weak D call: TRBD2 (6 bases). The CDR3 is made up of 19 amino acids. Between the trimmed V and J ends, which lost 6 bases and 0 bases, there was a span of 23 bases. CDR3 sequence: CASSPPRGISPSNTGELFF. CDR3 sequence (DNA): TGTGCCAGCAGCCCTCCTCGCGGGATTAGCCCTTCGAACACCGGGGAGCTGTTTTTT.

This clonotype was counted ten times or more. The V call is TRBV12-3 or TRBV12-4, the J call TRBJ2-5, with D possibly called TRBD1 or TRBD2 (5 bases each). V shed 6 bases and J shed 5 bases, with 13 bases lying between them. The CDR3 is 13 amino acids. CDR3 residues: CASSRQGGETQYF. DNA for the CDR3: TGTGCCAGCAGCCGCCAGGGCGGGGAGACCCAGTACTTC.

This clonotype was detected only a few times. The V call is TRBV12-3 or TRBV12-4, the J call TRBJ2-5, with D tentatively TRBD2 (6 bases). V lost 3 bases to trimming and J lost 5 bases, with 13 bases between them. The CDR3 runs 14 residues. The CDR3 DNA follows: TGTGCCAGCAGTTTGGAGGGAACGGGGGAGACCCAGTACTTC. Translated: CASSLEGTGETQYF.

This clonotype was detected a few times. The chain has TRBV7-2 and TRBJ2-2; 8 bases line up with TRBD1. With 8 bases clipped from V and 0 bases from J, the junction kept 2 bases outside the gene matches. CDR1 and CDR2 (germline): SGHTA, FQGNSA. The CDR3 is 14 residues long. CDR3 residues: CASGTGPNTGELFF. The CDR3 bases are TGTGCCAGCGGGACAGGACCGAACACCGGGGAGCTGTTTTTT.

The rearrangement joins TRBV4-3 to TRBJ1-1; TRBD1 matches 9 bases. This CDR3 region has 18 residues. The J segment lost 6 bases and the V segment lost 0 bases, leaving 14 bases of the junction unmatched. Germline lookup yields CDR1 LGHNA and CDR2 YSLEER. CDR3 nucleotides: TGCGCCAGCAGCCAAGATCTGTGGGCCAGGACAGGGGAGCCTGAAGCTTTCTTT. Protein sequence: CASSQDLWARTGEPEAFF.

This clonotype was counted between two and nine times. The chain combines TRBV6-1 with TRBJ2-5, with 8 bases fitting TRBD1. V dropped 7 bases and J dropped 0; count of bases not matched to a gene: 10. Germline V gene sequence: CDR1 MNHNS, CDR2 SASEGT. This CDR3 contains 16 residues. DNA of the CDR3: TGTGCCAGCACCGACGGACAGGGATGGTACCAAGAGACCCAGTACTTC. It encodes CASTDGQGWYQETQYF.

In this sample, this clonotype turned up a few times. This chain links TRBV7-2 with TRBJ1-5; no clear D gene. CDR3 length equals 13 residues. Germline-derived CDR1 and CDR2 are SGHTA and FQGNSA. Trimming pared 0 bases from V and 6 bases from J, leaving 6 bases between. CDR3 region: CASSLAIGQPQHF. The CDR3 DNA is TGTGCCAGCAGCTTAGCCATTGGTCAGCCCCAGCATTTT.

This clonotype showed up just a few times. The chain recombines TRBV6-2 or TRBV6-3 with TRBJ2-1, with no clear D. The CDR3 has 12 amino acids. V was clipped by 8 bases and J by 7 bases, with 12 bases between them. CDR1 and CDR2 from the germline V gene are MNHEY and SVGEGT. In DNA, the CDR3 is TGTGCCAGCCTGAGAGTGGGAAATGAGCAGTTCTTC. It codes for CASLRVGNEQFF.

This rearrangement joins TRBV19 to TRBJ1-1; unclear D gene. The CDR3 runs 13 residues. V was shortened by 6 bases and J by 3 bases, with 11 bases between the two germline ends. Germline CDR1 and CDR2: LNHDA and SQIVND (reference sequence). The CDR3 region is CASRKDWYTEAFF. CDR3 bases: TGTGCCAGTAGGAAGGACTGGTACACTGAAGCTTTCTTT.

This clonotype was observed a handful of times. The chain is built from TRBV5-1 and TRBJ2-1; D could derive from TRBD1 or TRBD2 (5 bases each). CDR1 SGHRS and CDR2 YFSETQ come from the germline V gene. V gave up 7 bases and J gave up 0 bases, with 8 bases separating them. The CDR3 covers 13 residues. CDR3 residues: CASRGSSYNEQFF. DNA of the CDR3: TGCGCCAGCCGGGGCAGCTCCTACAATGAGCAGTTCTTC.

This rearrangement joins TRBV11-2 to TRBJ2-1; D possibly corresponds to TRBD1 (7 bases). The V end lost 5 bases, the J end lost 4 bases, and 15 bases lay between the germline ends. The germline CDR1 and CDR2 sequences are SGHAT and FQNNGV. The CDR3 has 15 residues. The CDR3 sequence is CASSPRQGGYNEQFF. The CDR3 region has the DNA TGTGCCAGCAGCCCCAGACAGGGAGGATACAATGAGCAGTTCTTC.

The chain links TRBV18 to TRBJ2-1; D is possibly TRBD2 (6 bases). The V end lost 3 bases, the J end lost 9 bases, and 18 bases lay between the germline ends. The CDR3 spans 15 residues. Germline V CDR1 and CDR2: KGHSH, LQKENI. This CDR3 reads CASSPIPGLGGEQFF. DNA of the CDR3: TGTGCCAGCTCACCGATTCCGGGACTCGGAGGTGAGCAGTTCTTC.

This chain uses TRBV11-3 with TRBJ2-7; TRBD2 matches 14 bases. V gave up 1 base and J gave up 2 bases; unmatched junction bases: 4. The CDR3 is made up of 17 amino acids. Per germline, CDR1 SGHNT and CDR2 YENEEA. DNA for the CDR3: TGTGCCAGCAGCTTAGGGGGACTAGCGGGGGACACCTACGAGCAGTACGTC. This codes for CASSLGGLAGDTYEQYV.

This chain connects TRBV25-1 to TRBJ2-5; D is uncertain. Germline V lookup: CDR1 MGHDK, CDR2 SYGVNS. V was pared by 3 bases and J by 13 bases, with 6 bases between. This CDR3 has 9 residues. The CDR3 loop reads CASSDPPYF. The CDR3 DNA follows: TGTGCCAGCAGTGATCCTCCGTACTTC.